The 20 T cell receptor beta chains given below trace back to one sample, sequenced in a study of blood T cell repertoires in COVID-19. The data were produced by immunoSEQ multiplex PCR, yet TCRdb's version contains in-frame clones alone and is incomplete. In the table there are a few hundred thousand clones, around 89% of which are singletons. The sample was PBMCs or T cells enriched from blood (not recorded which). All receptors derive from a woman between 18 and 30 years old in a cohort exposed to, infected with or recovered from COVID-19 (not recorded which).

This clone was recorded a few times. The rearrangement links TRBV5-4 to TRBJ2-5; 10 positions match TRBD1. CDR3 size: 14 residues. Germline values: CDR1 SGHNT, CDR2 YYREEE (reference sequence). Trimming removed 4 bases from V and 4 bases from J; junction bases left unmatched: 4. This chain's CDR3 is CASSPDRGVETQYF. CDR3 DNA sequence: TGTGCCAGCAGCCCGGACAGGGGGGTAGAGACCCAGTACTTC.

This chain links TRBV4-1 with TRBJ2-5, with 11 bases aligning to TRBD2. The J segment lost 3 bases and the V segment lost 1 base, leaving 19 bases of the junction unmatched. Germline V gene lookup returns CDR1 MGHRA and CDR2 YSYEKL. CDR3 length: 21 residues. The chain's CDR3 is CASSQVERFSGRAFKEETQYF. The CDR3 DNA follows: TGCGCCAGCAGCCAAGTTGAACGGTTTAGCGGGAGGGCCTTTAAGGAAGAGACCCAGTACTTC.

The chain combines TRBV25-1 with TRBJ1-4; 9 nucleotides match TRBD1. Germline V gene lookup returns CDR1 MGHDK and CDR2 SYGVNS. Trimming at V came to 6 bases and at J to 7 bases, leaving 6 bases not matched to a gene. The CDR3 spans 14 residues. CDR3: CASRSTGGFEKLFF. As DNA, the CDR3 is TGTGCCAGCAGATCGACAGGGGGGTTTGAAAAACTGTTTTTT.

The genes are TRBV18 and TRBJ2-3; the D gene is possibly TRBD1 (7 bases). The CDR3 contains 15 residues. Trimming took off 1 base at V and 7 bases at J, with 15 bases between the two ends. Germline values: CDR1 KGHSH, CDR2 LQKENI. This CDR3 is CASSPRGQEGNTQYF. The DNA of the CDR3 is TGTGCCAGCTCACCACGCGGACAGGAGGGGAATACGCAGTATTTT.

CDR3 coding DNA: TGTGCCAGCAGCCTAGGGGGGGGGAAGACTGAAGCTTTCTTT. This translates into CASSLGGGKTEAFF. The chain links TRBV7-6 to TRBJ1-1; weak D call: TRBD1 (6 bases). Per the germline V gene, CDR1 is SGHVS and CDR2 is FNYEAQ. V lost 5 bases and J lost 5, with 15 bases in between. This CDR3 is built from 14 residues.

This clone has a single count. V usage is TRBV3-1 (or the pseudogene TRBV3-2) and J usage is TRBJ2-1, with 8 bases that match TRBD2. V lost 1 base to trimming and J lost 0 bases; unmatched junction nucleotides: 2. The CDR3 has 16 amino acids. Germline values: CDR1 LGHDT, CDR2 YNNKEL (reference sequence). The CDR3, as DNA: TGTGCCAGCAGCCAAGCCAGCGGGGGCTCCTACAATGAGCAGTTCTTC. Amino acids: CASSQASGGSYNEQFF.

The chain is built from TRBV19 and TRBJ2-7; TRBD2 agrees at 7 bases. Germline V lookup: CDR1 LNHDA, CDR2 SQIVND (reference sequence). Germline trimming cut 4 bases from V and 5 bases from J; bases unmatched to any gene: 5. This CDR3 contains 13 residues. The CDR3, as DNA: TGTGCCAGTAGTACTACACGGGGGGACGAGCAGTACTTC. Encoded protein: CASSTTRGDEQYF. Combining the CDR3 with reference TRBV19 and TRBJ2-7 gives the whole variable domain DGGITQSPKYLFRKEGQNVTLSCEQNLNHDAMYWYRQDPGQGLRLIYYSQIVNDFQKGDIAEGYSVSREKKESFPLTVTSAQKNPTAFYLCASSTTRGDEQYFGPGTRLTVT.

The J gene is TRBJ2-2, the V gene TRBV9, with 10 bases that match TRBD2. The V segment lost 0 bases and the J segment 6 bases; nucleotides outside the gene matches: 5. The CDR3 totals 16 residues. CDR1 and CDR2 from the germline V gene are SGDLS and YYNGEE. CDR3 nucleotides: TGTGCCAGCAGCGTAGTAGCGGGAGGAGGGGCCGGGGAGCTGTTTTTT. Protein product: CASSVVAGGGAGELFF.

The CDR3 DNA reads as TGTGCCAGCAGCGTAACCGGACAGGGGAAGCCAGGGGGCTACACCTTC. Amino acid sequence: CASSVTGQGKPGGYTF. This chain uses TRBV9 with TRBJ1-2; 9 bases line up with TRBD1. This CDR3 is built from 16 residues. Germline values: CDR1 SGDLS, CDR2 YYNGEE. The trim removed 1 base at V and 8 bases at J, leaving 12 bases unmatched.

The chain has TRBV19 and TRBJ2-5; TRBD2 matches 11 bases. The germline V gene encodes CDR1 LNHDA and CDR2 SQIVND (reference sequence). The CDR3 runs to 18 residues. Trimming at V came to 0 bases and at J to 3 bases, leaving 9 bases not matched to a gene. The CDR3 coding sequence is TGTGCCAGTAGTATAGAGGCCGGGGGACTAGCGGTCAAAGAGACCCAGTACTTC. Translated: CASSIEAGGLAVKETQYF.

This chain connects TRBV6-5 to TRBJ1-4, with D perhaps matching TRBD1 (5 bases). Germline V gives CDR1 MNHEY, CDR2 SVGAGI. The CDR3 has 14 residues. V was cut by 6 bases and J by 7 bases, with 15 bases left in between. In nucleotides, the CDR3 is TGTGCCAGCAGCCCCGGACAAGGGCGTGAAAAACTGTTTTTT. Its translation: CASSPGQGREKLFF.

The chain joins TRBV19 to TRBJ2-3; 7 bases align to TRBD1. Germline-derived CDR1 and CDR2 are LNHDA and SQIVND (reference sequence). The CDR3 covers 16 residues. V dropped 6 bases and J dropped 1; count of bases not matched to a gene: 10. The CDR3 region has the DNA TGTGCCAGTAGCCTAGCCGGGACAGCCGGCACAGATACGCAGTATTTT. Protein sequence: CASSLAGTAGTDTQYF.

The gene calls are TRBV7-9 and TRBJ1-4, with a tentative D call TRBD1 (6 bases). The germline CDR1 and CDR2 sequences are SEHNR and FQNEAQ (reference sequence). This CDR3 is built from 13 residues. The V gene lost 5 bases and the J gene lost 8 bases, with 12 bases spanning the gap. CDR3 loop: CASSQGFREKLFF. In DNA, the CDR3 is TGTGCCAGCAGCCAGGGGTTCCGAGAAAAACTGTTTTTT.

The V call is TRBV19, the J call TRBJ2-7; D might be TRBD1 (6 bases). This CDR3 spans 14 amino acids. The V and J ends lost 3 bases and 5 bases respectively, with 14 bases between them. Germline V lookup: CDR1 LNHDA, CDR2 SQIVND (reference sequence). The CDR3 spells CASSIGAGANEQYF. As DNA, the CDR3 is TGTGCCAGTAGTATCGGGGCAGGGGCCAACGAGCAGTACTTC.

The chain uses TRBV5-1 and TRBJ1-6; a possible D gene is TRBD1 (5 bases). V lost 4 bases to trimming and J lost 10 bases, with 18 bases between them. Germline CDR1 SGHRS, CDR2 YFSETQ. CDR3 length: 15 residues. For the CDR3, the DNA is TGCGCCAGCAGCAGCTATGACACGCGGGACTCACCCCTCCACTTT. Translating it yields CASSSYDTRDSPLHF.

The rearrangement uses TRBV18 and TRBJ2-1, with 11 bases lining up with TRBD2. The CDR3 consists of 16 residues. After removal of 4 bases from V and 4 bases from J, the junction contained 6 bases not matched to a gene. CDR1 is KGHSH, CDR2 LQKENI, per germline. CDR3 region: CASSLQTSGTYNEQFF. The DNA for the CDR3 is TGTGCCAGCTCACTCCAGACTAGCGGGACATACAATGAGCAGTTCTTC.

This chain links TRBV27 with TRBJ1-1; the match to TRBD1 covers 8 bases. This CDR3 comprises 12 residues. Germline CDR1 reads MNHEY; CDR2 reads SMNVEV (reference sequence). Germline trimming cut 8 bases from V and 1 base from J; bases unmatched to any gene: 0. CDR3 loop: CASGTGNTEAFF. CDR3 DNA sequence: TGTGCCAGCGGGACAGGGAACACTGAAGCTTTCTTT.

V usage is TRBV7-8 and J usage is TRBJ1-2; perhaps TRBD1 as D (5 bases). The CDR3 spans 12 residues. V gave up 5 bases and J gave up 6 bases, with 10 bases separating them. CDR1 and CDR2 (germline): SGHVS, FQNEAQ. This chain's CDR3 is CASSPGRDGYTF. DNA for the CDR3: TGTGCCAGCAGCCCGGGCAGGGATGGCTACACCTTC.

The rearrangement links TRBV7-9 to TRBJ1-1; D gene ambiguous. The CDR3 totals 15 residues. The germline CDR1 and CDR2 sequences are SEHNR and FQNEAQ (reference sequence). V gave up 3 bases and J gave up 1 base, with 12 bases separating them. CDR3 DNA sequence: TGTGCCAGCAGCTTCCTAGTAGTAGGGAACACTGAAGCTTTCTTT. As protein: CASSFLVVGNTEAFF.

V and J are TRBV28 and TRBJ1-5, with D possibly TRBD1 on 5 matching bases. The germline gives CDR1 MDHEN, CDR2 SYDVKM. Trimming removed 5 bases from V and 5 bases from J, with 19 bases in between. The CDR3 is 16 residues long. This CDR3 is CASSPNIQGWDQPQHF. The CDR3 DNA sequence: TGTGCCAGCAGTCCAAATATCCAGGGATGGGATCAGCCCCAGCATTTT.